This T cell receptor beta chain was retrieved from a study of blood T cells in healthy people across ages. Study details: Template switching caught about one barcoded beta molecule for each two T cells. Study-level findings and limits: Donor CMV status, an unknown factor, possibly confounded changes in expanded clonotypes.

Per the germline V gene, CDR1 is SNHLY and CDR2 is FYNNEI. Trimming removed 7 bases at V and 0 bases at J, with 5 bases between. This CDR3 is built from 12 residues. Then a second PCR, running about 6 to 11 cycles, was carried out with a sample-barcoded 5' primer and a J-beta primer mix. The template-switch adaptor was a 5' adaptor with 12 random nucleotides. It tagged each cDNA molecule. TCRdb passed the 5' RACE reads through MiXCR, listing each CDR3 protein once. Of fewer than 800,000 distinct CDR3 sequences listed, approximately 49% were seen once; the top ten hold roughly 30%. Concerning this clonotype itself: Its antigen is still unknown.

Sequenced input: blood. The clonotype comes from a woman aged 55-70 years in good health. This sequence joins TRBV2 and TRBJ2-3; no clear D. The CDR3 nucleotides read TGTGCCAGCAAGCAGAGCACAGATACGCAGTATTTT. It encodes CASKQSTDTQYF.